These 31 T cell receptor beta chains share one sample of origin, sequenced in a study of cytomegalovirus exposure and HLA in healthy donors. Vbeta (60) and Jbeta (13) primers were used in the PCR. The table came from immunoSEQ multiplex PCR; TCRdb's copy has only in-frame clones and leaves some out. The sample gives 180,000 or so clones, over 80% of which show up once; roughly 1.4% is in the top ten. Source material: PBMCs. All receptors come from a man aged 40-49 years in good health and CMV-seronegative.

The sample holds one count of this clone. The CDR3 DNA sequence: TGTGCCAGTAGTATAGCGACAGGGGGTAACGAGCAGTACTTC. It yields the protein CASSIATGGNEQYF. V usage is TRBV19 and J usage is TRBJ2-7; TRBD1 agrees at 9 bases. Trimming at V came to 1 base and at J to 5 bases, leaving 3 bases not matched to a gene. This CDR3 region has 14 residues. Germline V gene lookup returns CDR1 LNHDA and CDR2 SQIVND (reference sequence).

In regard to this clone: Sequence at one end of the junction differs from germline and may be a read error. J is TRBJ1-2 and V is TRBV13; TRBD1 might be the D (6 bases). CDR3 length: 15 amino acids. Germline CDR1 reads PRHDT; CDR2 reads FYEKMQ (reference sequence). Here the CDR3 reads CANSWDRDTKRGYTF. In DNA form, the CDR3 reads TGTGCCAACAGCTGGGACCGGGACACCAAACGTGGCTACACCTTC. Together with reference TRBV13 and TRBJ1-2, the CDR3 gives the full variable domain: AAGVIQSPRHLIKEKRETATLKCYPIPRHDTVYWYQQGPGQDPQFLISFYEKMQSDKGSIPDRFSAQQFSDYHSELNMSSLELGDSALYFCANSWDRDTKRGYTFGSGTRLTVV.

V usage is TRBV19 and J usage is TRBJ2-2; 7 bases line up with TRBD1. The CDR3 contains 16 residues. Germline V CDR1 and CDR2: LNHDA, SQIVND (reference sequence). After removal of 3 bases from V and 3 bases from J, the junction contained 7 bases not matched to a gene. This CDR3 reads CASSIRGLGDTGELFF. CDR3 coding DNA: TGTGCCAGTAGTATTAGGGGGCTTGGCGACACCGGGGAGCTGTTTTTT.

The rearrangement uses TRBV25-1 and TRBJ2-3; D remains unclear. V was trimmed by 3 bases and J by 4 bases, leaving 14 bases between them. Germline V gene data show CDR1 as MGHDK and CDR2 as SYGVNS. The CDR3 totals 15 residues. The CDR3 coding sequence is TGTGCCAGCAGTGATGGGCCCTATGAACCAGATACGCAGTATTTT. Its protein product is CASSDGPYEPDTQYF.

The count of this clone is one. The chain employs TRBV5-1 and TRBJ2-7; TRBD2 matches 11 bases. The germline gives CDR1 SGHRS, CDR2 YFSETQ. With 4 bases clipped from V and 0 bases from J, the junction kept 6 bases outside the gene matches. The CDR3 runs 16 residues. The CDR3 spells CASSPQTSGVSYEQYF. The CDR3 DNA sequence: TGCGCCAGCAGCCCGCAGACTAGCGGGGTCTCCTACGAGCAGTACTTC.

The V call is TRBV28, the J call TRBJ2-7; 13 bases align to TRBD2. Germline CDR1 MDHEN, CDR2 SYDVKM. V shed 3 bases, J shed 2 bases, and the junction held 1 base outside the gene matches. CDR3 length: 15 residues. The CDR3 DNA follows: TGTGCCAGCAGTTTCGGACTAGCGGGAGCCTACGAGCAGTACTTC. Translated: CASSFGLAGAYEQYF.

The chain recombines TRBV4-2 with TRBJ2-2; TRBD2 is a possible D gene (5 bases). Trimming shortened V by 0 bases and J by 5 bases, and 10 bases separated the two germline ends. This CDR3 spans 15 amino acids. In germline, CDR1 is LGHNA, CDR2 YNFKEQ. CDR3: CASSQEGGVTGELFF. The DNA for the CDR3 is TGTGCCAGCAGCCAAGAAGGAGGCGTGACCGGGGAGCTGTTTTTT.

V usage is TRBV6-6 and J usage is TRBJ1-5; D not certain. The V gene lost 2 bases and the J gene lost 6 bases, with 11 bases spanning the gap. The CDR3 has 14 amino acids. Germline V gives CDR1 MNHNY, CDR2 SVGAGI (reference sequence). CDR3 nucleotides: TGTGCCAGCAGTTACCCGACGGCGGGTCAGCCCCAGCATTTT. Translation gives CASSYPTAGQPQHF.

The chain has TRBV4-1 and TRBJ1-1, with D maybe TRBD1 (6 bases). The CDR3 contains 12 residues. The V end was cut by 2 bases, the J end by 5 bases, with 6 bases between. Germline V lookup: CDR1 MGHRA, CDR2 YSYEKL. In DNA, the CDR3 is TGCGCCAGCAGCCAAACAGGGACTGAAGCTTTCTTT. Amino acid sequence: CASSQTGTEAFF.

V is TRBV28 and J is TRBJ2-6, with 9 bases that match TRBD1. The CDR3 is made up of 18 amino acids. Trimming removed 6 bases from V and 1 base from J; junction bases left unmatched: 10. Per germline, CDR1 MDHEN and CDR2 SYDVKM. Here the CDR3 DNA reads TGTGCCAGCAGCCGCGACAGGGGGTTATTGTCTGGGGCCAACGTCCTGACTTTC. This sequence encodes CASSRDRGLLSGANVLTF.

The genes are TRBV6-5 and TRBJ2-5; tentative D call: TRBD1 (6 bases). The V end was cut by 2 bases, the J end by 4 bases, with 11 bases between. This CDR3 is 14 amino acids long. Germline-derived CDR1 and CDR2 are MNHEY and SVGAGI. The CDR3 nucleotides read TGTGCCAGCAGTTACGGGGCAGGGGCAGAGACCCAGTACTTC. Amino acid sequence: CASSYGAGAETQYF.

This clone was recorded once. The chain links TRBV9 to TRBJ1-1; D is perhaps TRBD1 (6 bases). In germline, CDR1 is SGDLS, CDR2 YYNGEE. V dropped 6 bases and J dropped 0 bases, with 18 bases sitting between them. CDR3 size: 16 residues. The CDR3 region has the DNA TGTGCCAGCACCCCCATGGGGGGGGCTTTGAACACTGAAGCTTTCTTT. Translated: CASTPMGGALNTEAFF.

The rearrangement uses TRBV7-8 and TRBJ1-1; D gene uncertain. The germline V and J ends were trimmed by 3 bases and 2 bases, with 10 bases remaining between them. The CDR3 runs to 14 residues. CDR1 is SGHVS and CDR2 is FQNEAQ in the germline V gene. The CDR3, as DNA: TGTGCCAGCAGCTTTACCGAGCTAAACACTGAAGCTTTCTTT. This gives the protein CASSFTELNTEAFF.

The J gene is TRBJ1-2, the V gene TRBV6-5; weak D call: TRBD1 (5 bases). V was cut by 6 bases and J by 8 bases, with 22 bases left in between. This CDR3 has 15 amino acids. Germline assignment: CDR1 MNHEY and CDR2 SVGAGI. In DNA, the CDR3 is TGTGCCAGCAGACCCCCGGGTTGGCAGGGAGGGGGCTACACCTTC. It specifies CASRPPGWQGGGYTF.

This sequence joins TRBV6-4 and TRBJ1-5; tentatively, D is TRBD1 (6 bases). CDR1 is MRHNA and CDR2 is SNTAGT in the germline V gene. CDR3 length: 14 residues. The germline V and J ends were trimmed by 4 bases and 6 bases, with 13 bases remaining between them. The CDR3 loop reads CASSVSGAGQPQHF. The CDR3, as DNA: TGTGCCAGCAGTGTCTCGGGGGCCGGTCAGCCCCAGCATTTT.

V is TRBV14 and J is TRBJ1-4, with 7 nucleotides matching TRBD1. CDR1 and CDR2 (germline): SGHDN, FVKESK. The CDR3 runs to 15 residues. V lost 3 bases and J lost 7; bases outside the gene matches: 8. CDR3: CASSQTTGLVEKLFF. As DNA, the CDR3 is TGTGCCAGCAGCCAGACGACAGGGTTGGTTGAAAAACTGTTTTTT.

The CDR3 region has the DNA TGTGCCTGGAGTGCACTAGCGGGGGGGATAGATACGCAGTATTTT. Amino acids: CAWSALAGGIDTQYF. The gene calls are TRBV30 and TRBJ2-3; 13 nucleotides line up with TRBD2. Trimming took 1 base from V and 5 from J; bases not matched to a gene: 3. The CDR3 is made up of 15 amino acids. Germline V gene lookup returns CDR1 GTSNPN and CDR2 SVGIG (reference sequence).

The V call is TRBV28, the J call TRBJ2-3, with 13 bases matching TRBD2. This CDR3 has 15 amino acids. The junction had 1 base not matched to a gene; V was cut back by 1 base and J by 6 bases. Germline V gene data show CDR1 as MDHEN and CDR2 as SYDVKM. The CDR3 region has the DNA TGTGCCAGCAGTTTATCGACTAGCGGGAGGGATACGCAGTATTTT. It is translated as CASSLSTSGRDTQYF. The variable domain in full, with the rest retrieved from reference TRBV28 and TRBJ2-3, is DVKVTQSSRYLVKRTGEKVFLECVQDMDHENMFWYRQDPGLGLRLIYFSYDVKMKEKGDIPEGYSVSREKKERFSLILESASTNQTSMYLCASSLSTSGRDTQYFGPGTRLTVL.

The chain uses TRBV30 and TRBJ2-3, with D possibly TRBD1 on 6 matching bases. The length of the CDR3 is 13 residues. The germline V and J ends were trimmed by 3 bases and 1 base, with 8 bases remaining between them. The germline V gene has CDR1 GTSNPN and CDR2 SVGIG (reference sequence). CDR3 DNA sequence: TGTGCCTGGAGAACAGGGCGCACAGATACGCAGTATTTT. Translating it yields CAWRTGRTDTQYF.

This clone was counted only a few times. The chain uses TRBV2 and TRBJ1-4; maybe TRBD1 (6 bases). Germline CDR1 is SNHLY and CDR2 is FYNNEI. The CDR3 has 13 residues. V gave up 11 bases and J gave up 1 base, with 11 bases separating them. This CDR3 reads CAGQQGTNEKLFF. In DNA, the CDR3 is TGTGCCGGTCAACAGGGAACTAATGAAAAACTGTTTTTT.

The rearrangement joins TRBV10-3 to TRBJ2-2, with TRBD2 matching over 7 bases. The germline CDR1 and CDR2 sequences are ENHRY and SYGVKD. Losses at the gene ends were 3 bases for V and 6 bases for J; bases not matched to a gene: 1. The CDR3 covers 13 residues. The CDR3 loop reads CAISDREAGELFF. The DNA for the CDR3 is TGTGCCATCAGTGATCGGGAGGCCGGGGAGCTGTTTTTT.

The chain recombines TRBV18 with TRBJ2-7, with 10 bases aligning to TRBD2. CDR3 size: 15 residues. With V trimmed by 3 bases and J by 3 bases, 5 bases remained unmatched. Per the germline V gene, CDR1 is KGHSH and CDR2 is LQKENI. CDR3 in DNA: TGTGCCAGCTCACCCCCTAGCGGGAGTCGCTACGAGCAGTACTTC. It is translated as CASSPPSGSRYEQYF.

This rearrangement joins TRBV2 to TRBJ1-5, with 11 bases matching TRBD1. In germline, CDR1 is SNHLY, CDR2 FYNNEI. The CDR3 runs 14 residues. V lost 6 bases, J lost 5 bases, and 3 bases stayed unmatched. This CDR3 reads CASSVGQGDQPQHF. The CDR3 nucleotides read TGTGCCAGCAGCGTGGGACAGGGGGATCAGCCCCAGCATTTT.

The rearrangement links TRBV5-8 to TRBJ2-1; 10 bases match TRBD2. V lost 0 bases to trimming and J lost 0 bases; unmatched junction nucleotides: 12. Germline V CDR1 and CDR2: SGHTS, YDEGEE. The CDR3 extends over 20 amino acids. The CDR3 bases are TGTGCCAGCAGCTTGGTCTATAGAGGACTAGCGGCAGGCTCCTACAATGAGCAGTTCTTC. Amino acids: CASSLVYRGLAAGSYNEQFF.

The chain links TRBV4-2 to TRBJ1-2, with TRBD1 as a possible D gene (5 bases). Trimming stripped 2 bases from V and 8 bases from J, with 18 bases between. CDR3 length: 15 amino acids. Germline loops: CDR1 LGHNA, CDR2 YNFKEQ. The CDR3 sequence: CASSQLAGSTEGYTF. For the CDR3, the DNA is TGTGCCAGCAGCCAACTTGCAGGGTCAACGGAGGGCTACACCTTC.

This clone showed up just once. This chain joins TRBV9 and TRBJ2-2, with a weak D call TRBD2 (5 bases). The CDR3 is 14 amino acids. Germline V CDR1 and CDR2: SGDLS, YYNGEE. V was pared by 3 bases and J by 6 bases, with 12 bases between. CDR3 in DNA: TGTGCCAGCAGCGCGAATCGCGGGTCCGGGGAGCTGTTTTTT. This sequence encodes CASSANRGSGELFF.

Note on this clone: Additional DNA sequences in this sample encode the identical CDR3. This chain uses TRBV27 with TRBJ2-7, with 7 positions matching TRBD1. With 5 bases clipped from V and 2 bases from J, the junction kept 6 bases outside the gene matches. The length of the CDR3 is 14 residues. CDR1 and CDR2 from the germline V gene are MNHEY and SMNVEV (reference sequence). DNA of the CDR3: TGTGCCAGCAGTCCTTCCGACAGGGCCTACGAGCAGTACTTC. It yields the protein CASSPSDRAYEQYF.

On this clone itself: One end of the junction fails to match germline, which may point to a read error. The CDR3 nucleotides read TGTGCCCGGAGCCGTAGAAGCCAGGCGTACAATGAGCAGTTCTTC. Translation gives CARSRRSQAYNEQFF. This sequence joins TRBV30 and TRBJ2-1; D is unclear. Looked up from germline, CDR1 is GTSNPN and CDR2 is SVGIG (reference sequence). This CDR3 comprises 15 residues.

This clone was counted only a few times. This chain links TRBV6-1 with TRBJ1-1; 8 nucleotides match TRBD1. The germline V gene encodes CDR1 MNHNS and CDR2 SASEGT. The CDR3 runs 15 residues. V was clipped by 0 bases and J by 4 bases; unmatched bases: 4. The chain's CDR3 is CASSEALTGGTEAFF. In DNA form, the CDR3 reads TGTGCCAGCAGTGAAGCGCTTACAGGGGGCACTGAAGCTTTCTTT.

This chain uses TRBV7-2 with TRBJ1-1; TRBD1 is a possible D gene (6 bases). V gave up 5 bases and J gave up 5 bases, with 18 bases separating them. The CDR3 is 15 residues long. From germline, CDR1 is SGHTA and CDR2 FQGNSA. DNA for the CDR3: TGTGCCAGCAGCCCGTTCAAATTACAGGGTACTGAAGCTTTCTTT. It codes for CASSPFKLQGTEAFF.

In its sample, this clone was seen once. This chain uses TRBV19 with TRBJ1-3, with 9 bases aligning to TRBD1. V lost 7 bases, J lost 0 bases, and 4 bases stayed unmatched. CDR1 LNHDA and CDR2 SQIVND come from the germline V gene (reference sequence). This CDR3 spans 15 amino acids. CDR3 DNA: TGTGCCAGTATCGACAGGGGGAGCTCTGGAAACACCATATATTTT. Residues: CASIDRGSSGNTIYF.